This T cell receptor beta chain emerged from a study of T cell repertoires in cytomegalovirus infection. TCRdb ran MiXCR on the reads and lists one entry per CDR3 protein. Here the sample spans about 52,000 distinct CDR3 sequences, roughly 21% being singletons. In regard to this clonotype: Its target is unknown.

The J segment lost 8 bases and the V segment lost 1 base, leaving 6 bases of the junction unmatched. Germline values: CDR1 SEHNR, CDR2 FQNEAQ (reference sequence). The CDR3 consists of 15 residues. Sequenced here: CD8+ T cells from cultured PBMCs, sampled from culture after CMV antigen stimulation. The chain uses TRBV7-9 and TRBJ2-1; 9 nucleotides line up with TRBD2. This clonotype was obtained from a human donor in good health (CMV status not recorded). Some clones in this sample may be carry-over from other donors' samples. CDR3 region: CASSLGPSGADEQFF. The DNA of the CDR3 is TGTGCCAGCAGCTTAGGGCCTAGCGGGGCGGATGAGCAGTTCTTC. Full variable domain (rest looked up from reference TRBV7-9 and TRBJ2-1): DTGVSQNPRHKITKRGQNVTFRCDPISEHNRLYWYRQTLGQGPEFLTYFQNEAQLEKSRLLSDRFSAERPKGSFSTLEIQRTEQGDSAMYLCASSLGPSGADEQFFGPGTRLTVL.